This passage covers 15 T cell receptor beta chains from one sample sequenced in a study of cytomegalovirus exposure and HLA in healthy donors. Vbeta (60) and Jbeta (13) primers were used in the PCR. Profiling relied on immunoSEQ multiplex PCR, and the TCRdb table lists in-frame clones only, not all of them. The table has 65,000 to 85,000 clones, more than 60% seen once. Material: PBMCs. The receptor source for this set is a man aged 45-60 years in good health and CMV-seropositive.

With respect to this clone: Additional DNA sequences in this sample encode the identical CDR3. The chain recombines TRBV2 with TRBJ2-2; 8 bases are shared with TRBD1. The CDR3 runs to 15 residues. The J segment lost 6 bases and the V segment lost 6 bases, leaving 9 bases of the junction unmatched. Per the germline V gene, CDR1 is SNHLY and CDR2 is FYNNEI. CDR3: CASSGETGAAGELFF. CDR3 bases: TGTGCCAGCAGCGGGGAGACAGGGGCGGCCGGGGAGCTGTTTTTT.

The chain is built from TRBV5-1 and TRBJ2-7, with 7 bases lining up with TRBD2. The CDR3 runs to 15 residues. Germline V gives CDR1 SGHRS, CDR2 YFSETQ. V dropped 4 bases and J dropped 2; count of bases not matched to a gene: 9. The CDR3 DNA follows: TGCGCCAGCAGCACGGGGGGTCTTAACACCTACGAGCAGTACTTC. Its translation is CASSTGGLNTYEQYF.

The chain joins TRBV30 to TRBJ2-4, with D possibly being TRBD1 (7 bases). The CDR3 consists of 11 residues. Trimming removed 4 bases at V and 7 bases at J, with 8 bases between. The V gene's germline CDR1 is GTSNPN and CDR2 SVGIG (reference sequence). Here the CDR3 DNA reads TGTGCCTGGACAGGGGGGAACATTCAGTACTTC. Protein: CAWTGGNIQYF.

This chain links TRBV7-8 with TRBJ2-1; TRBD2 might be the D (5 bases). V dropped 2 bases and J dropped 1 base, with 21 bases sitting between them. Germline V CDR1 and CDR2: SGHVS, FQNEAQ. CDR3 length: 19 residues. CDR3 nucleotide sequence: TGTGCCAGCAGCTTACGGCGGGCCGGGGAGATAGGATCCTACAATGAGCAGTTCTTC. Translating it yields CASSLRRAGEIGSYNEQFF.

V gene TRBV19 combines with J gene TRBJ1-2; 11 positions match TRBD1. The CDR3 is 18 amino acids. From germline, CDR1 is LNHDA and CDR2 SQIVND (reference sequence). V trimming: 2 bases; J trimming: 6 bases; junction bases outside the gene matches: 14. The CDR3 nucleotides read TGTGCCAGTAGTATACTCCCCGGGACAGGGGGAGGAGTGAATGGCTACACCTTC. It yields the protein CASSILPGTGGGVNGYTF.

The rearrangement links TRBV12-5 to TRBJ2-2; 9 bases fit TRBD2. The CDR3 has 18 amino acids. With V trimmed by 1 base and J by 2 bases, 8 bases remained unmatched. Germline CDR1 LGHNT, CDR2 FRNRAP. For the CDR3, the DNA is TGTGCTAGTGGTTTGGCCATGCTAGCGGGGCTTAACACCGGGGAGCTGTTTTTT. Its translation: CASGLAMLAGLNTGELFF.

The rearrangement uses TRBV7-6 and TRBJ2-1; 15 nucleotides match TRBD2. The V and J ends lost 4 bases and 4 bases, in that order; junction bases with no gene match: 5. The CDR3 sequence is 17 residues long. CDR1 is SGHVS, CDR2 FNYEAQ, per germline. CDR3 nucleotides: TGTGCCAGCAGCTCAGGGACTAGCGGGAGGTGGTACAATGAGCAGTTCTTC. It yields the protein CASSSGTSGRWYNEQFF. The full variable domain, completed using reference TRBV7-6 and TRBJ2-1, is GAGVSQSPRYKVTKRGQDVALRCDPISGHVSLYWYRQALGQGPEFLTYFNYEAQQDKSGLPNDRFSAERPEGSISTLTIQRTEQRDSAMYRCASSSGTSGRWYNEQFFGPGTRLTVL.

This clone has just one count. V and J are TRBV28 and TRBJ2-1; D is uncertain. The V and J ends lost 7 bases and 10 bases respectively, with 20 bases between them. The germline gives CDR1 MDHEN, CDR2 SYDVKM. There are 14 residues in the CDR3. This CDR3 is CASITSGPYREQFF. The CDR3 DNA reads as TGTGCCAGCATTACTTCAGGCCCCTATAGAGAGCAGTTCTTC. Full variable domain (outside the CDR3, taken from reference TRBV28 and TRBJ2-1): DVKVTQSSRYLVKRTGEKVFLECVQDMDHENMFWYRQDPGLGLRLIYFSYDVKMKEKGDIPEGYSVSREKKERFSLILESASTNQTSMYLCASITSGPYREQFFGPGTRLTVL.

The chain couples TRBV11-3 to TRBJ1-3; D uncertain. This CDR3 region has 12 residues. Per germline, CDR1 SGHNT and CDR2 YENEEA. V was pared by 0 bases and J by 9 bases, with 6 bases between. The chain's CDR3 is CASSLDPGTIYF. CDR3 DNA: TGTGCCAGCAGCTTAGACCCGGGCACCATATATTTT.

As concerns this clone: One end of the junction does not line up with germline, which may come from a read error. The rearrangement uses TRBV2 and TRBJ2-4; 7 bases line up with TRBD1. Germline V lookup: CDR1 SNHLY, CDR2 FYNNEI. This CDR3 is built from 12 residues. For the CDR3, the DNA is TGTGCCAGCACTGGGGACAGTAACAGTCAGTACTTC. The encoded protein is CASTGDSNSQYF.

The chain employs TRBV19 and TRBJ2-7, with D tentatively TRBD1 (5 bases). Per germline, CDR1 LNHDA and CDR2 SQIVND (reference sequence). The CDR3 contains 15 residues. V dropped 4 bases and J dropped 0 bases, with 13 bases sitting between them. CDR3 DNA sequence: TGTGCCAGTAGTAGAGGCAGGGAAATCTCCTACGAGCAGTACTTC. Encoded protein: CASSRGREISYEQYF.

This rearrangement joins TRBV5-8 to TRBJ2-2, with unresolved D. Germline V CDR1 and CDR2: SGHTS, YDEGEE. This CDR3 region has 12 residues. V was pared by 1 base and J by 7 bases, with 5 bases between. The CDR3 is CASSLRVGELFF. The CDR3 bases are TGTGCCAGCAGCTTGCGGGTCGGGGAGCTGTTTTTT.

This chain connects TRBV2 to TRBJ2-5; D is possibly TRBD1 (6 bases). V was trimmed by 7 bases and J by 3 bases, leaving 9 bases between them. CDR3 length: 12 amino acids. Per germline, CDR1 SNHLY and CDR2 FYNNEI. CDR3 in amino acids: CASMTGEETQYF. DNA of the CDR3: TGTGCCAGCATGACAGGTGAAGAGACCCAGTACTTC. The variable domain in full, with the rest retrieved from reference TRBV2 and TRBJ2-5, is EPEVTQTPSHQVTQMGQEVILRCVPISNHLYFYWYRQILGQKVEFLVSFYNNEISEKSEIFDDQFSVERPDGSNFTLKIRSTKLEDSAMYFCASMTGEETQYFGPGTRLLVL.

J is TRBJ1-3 and V is TRBV5-6, with D hard to call. The CDR3 sequence is 15 residues long. The germline V gene encodes CDR1 SGHDT and CDR2 YYEEEE. Trimming stripped 3 bases from V and 4 bases from J, with 14 bases between. Written as DNA, the CDR3 is TGTGCCAGCAGCTGGTCTACCGGGAAAGGAAACACCATATATTTT. It specifies CASSWSTGKGNTIYF.

This chain uses TRBV6-1 with TRBJ1-1; perhaps TRBD1 as D (5 bases). The CDR3 has 14 residues. The germline V and J ends were trimmed by 7 bases and 6 bases, with 18 bases remaining between them. The germline V gene has CDR1 MNHNS and CDR2 SASEGT. In DNA, the CDR3 is TGTGCCAGCATTAAAGGACAAGGGGTCCCTGAAGCTTTCTTT. Translated: CASIKGQGVPEAFF.